This entry concerns a single T cell receptor beta chain. J was trimmed by 4 bases and V by 5 bases; bases with no gene match: 5. Germline assignment: CDR1 MDHEN and CDR2 SYDVKM. The CDR3 loop spans 14 amino acids. The data originate from a study of blood T cell repertoires in COVID-19. Across the study: From the United States, Italy and Spain came samples of acute and convalescent COVID-19.

The data were produced by immunoSEQ multiplex PCR, yet TCRdb's version contains in-frame clones alone and is incomplete. The sample holds approximately 60,000 clones, 65% to 80% seen once. The chain couples TRBV28 to TRBJ1-5; the match to TRBD1 covers 7 bases. This clonotype was sampled from a man in his sixties with acute or convalescent COVID-19. Sample: peripheral blood. Here the CDR3 DNA reads TGTGCCAGCAGTATTGACAGGGAAAATCAGCCCCAGCATTTT. Protein: CASSIDRENQPQHF.